The clone carrying this T cell receptor (beta chain) was seen ten or more times. The antigen is undetermined. A second PCR of about 6 to 12 cycles used a sample-barcoded 5' primer and a J-beta primer mix. Each cDNA molecule was tagged by a template-switch adaptor with 12 random nucleotides. TCRdb called the 5' RACE reads again in MiXCR, with one record for every CDR3 protein. The data contain 590,000 or so distinct CDR3 sequences, about 30% of them singletons. V was clipped by 1 base and J by 3 bases; unmatched bases: 0. The CDR3 extends over 14 amino acids. Germline V gene data show CDR1 as DFQATT and CDR2 as SNEGSKA (reference sequence). There were healthy Caucasian individuals from Russia, aged about 6 to 100, serving as donors. Peripheral blood samples of around 9.8 milliliters were drawn from each donor. The entry originates in a study of blood T cells in healthy people across ages. Study results and caveats: The recorded TCR beta diversity per million T cells decreased in a roughly linear manner with age.

The specimen was blood. V and J are TRBV20-1 and TRBJ1-6; 7 bases fit TRBD1. The receptor was derived from a woman at least 80 years old in good health. The DNA for the CDR3 is TGCAGTGCTAGAGGACAGGGCTATAATTCACCCCTCCACTTT. Its protein product is CSARGQGYNSPLHF.